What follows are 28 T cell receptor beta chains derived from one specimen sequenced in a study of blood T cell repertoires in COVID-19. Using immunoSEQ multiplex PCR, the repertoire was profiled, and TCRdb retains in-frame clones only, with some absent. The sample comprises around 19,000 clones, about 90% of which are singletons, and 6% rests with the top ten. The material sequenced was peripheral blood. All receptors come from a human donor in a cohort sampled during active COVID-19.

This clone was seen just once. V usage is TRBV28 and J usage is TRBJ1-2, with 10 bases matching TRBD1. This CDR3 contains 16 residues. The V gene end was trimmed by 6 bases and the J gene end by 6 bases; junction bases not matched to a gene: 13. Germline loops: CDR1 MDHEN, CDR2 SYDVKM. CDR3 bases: TGTGCCAGCAGAAGCGTCCGGACAGGGGGGGTTCATGGCTACACCTTC. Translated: CASRSVRTGGVHGYTF.

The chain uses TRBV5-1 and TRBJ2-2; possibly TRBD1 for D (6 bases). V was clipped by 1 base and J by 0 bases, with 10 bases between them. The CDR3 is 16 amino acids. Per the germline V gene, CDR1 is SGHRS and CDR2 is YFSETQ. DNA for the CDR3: TGCGCCAGCAGCTTGACGGGACAAGCGAACACCGGGGAGCTGTTTTTT. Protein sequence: CASSLTGQANTGELFF.

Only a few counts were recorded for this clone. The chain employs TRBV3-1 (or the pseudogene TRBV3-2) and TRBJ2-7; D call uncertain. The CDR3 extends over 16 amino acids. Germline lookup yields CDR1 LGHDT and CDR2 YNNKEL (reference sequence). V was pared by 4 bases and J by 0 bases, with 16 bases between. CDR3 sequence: CASSPRGGLSSYEQYF. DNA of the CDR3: TGTGCCAGCAGCCCTCGCGGCGGCCTAAGCTCCTACGAGCAGTACTTC.

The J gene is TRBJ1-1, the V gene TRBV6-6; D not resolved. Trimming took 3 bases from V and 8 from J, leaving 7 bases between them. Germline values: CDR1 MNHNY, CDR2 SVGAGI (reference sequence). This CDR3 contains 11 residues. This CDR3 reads CASSYEREAFF. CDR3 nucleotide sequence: TGTGCCAGCAGTTATGAGAGGGAAGCTTTCTTT.

This CDR3 is CASRPSGGYGYTF. CDR3 in DNA: TGTGCCAGTAGACCTAGCGGGGGCTATGGCTACACCTTC. This sequence joins TRBV19 and TRBJ1-2; maybe TRBD1 (5 bases). Looked up from germline, CDR1 is LNHDA and CDR2 is SQIVND (reference sequence). CDR3 length: 13 amino acids. Trimming removed 6 bases from V and 4 bases from J, with 12 bases in between.

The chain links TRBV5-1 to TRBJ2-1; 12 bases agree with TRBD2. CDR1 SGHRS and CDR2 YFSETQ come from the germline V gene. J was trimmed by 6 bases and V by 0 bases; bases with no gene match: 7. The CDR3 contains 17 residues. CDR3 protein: CASSLEPTSGSRNEQFF. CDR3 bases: TGCGCCAGCAGCTTGGAGCCGACTAGCGGGAGTCGCAATGAGCAGTTCTTC.

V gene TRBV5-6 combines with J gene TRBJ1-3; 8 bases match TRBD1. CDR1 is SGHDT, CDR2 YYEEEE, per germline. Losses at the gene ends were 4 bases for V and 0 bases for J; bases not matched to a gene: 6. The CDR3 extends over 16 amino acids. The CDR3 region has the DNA TGTGCCAGCAGCCCGGACAGGGCAGGCTCTGGAAACACCATATATTTT. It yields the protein CASSPDRAGSGNTIYF. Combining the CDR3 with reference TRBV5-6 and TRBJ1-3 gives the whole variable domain DAGVTQSPTHLIKTRGQQVTLRCSPKSGHDTVSWYQQALGQGPQFIFQYYEEEERQRGNFPDRFSGHQFPNYSSELNVNALLLGDSALYLCASSPDRAGSGNTIYFGEGSWLTVV.

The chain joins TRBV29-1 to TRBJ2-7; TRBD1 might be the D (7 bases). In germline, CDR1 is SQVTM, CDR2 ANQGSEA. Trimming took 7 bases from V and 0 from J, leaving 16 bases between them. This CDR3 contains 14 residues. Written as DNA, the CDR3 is TGCAGCGCACAGGGGACTGATAGCTCCTACGAGCAGTACTTC. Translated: CSAQGTDSSYEQYF.

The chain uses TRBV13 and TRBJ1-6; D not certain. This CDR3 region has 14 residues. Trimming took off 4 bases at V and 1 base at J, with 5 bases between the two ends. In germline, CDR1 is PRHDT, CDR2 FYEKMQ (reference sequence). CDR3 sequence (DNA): TGTGCCAGCAGCTCCAGATCCTATAATTCACCCCTCCACTTT. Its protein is CASSSRSYNSPLHF.

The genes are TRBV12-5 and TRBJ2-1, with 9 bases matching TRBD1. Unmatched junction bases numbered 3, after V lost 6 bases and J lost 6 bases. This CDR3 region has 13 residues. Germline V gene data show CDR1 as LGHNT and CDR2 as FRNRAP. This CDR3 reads CASGTGGGNEQFF. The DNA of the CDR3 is TGTGCTAGTGGGACAGGGGGGGGCAATGAGCAGTTCTTC.

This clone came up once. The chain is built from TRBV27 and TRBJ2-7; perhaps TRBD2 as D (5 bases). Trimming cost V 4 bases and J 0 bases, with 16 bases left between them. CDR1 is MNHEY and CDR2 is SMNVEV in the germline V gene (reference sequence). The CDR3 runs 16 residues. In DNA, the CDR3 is TGTGCCAGCAGTTGGGATGGGGAGTGGAGCTCCTACGAGCAGTACTTC. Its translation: CASSWDGEWSSYEQYF.

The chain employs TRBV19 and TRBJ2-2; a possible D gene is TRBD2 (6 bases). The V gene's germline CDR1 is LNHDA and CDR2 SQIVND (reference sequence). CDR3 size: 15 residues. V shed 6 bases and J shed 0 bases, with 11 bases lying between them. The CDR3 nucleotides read TGTGCCAGTAGAACGGACTATTCGAACACCGGGGAGCTGTTTTTT. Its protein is CASRTDYSNTGELFF. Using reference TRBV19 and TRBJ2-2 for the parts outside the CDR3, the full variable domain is DGGITQSPKYLFRKEGQNVTLSCEQNLNHDAMYWYRQDPGQGLRLIYYSQIVNDFQKGDIAEGYSVSREKKESFPLTVTSAQKNPTAFYLCASRTDYSNTGELFFGEGSRLTVL.

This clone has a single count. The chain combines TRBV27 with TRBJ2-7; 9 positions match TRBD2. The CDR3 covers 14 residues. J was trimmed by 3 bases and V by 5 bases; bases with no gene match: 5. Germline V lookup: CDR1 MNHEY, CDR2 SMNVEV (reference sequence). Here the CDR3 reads CASSLTSGFYEQYF. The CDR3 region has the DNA TGTGCCAGCAGTCTTACTAGCGGGTTCTACGAGCAGTACTTC.

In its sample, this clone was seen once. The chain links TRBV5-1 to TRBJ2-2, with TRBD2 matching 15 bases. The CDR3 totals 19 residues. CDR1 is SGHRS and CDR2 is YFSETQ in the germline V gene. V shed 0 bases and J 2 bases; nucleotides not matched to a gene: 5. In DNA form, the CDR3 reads TGCGCCAGCAGCTTGGCCGGGACTAGCGGGAGGCTCAACACCGGGGAGCTGTTTTTT. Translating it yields CASSLAGTSGRLNTGELFF.

Here the CDR3 DNA reads TGCGCCAGCAGCCTGGATGGACTAGCGGGGAGCAATGAGCAGTTCTTC. Its translation is CASSLDGLAGSNEQFF. This rearrangement joins TRBV5-1 to TRBJ2-1; 12 bases line up with TRBD2. CDR1 SGHRS and CDR2 YFSETQ come from the germline V gene. The junction had 8 bases not matched to a gene; V was cut back by 4 bases and J by 6 bases. The CDR3 length is 16 residues.

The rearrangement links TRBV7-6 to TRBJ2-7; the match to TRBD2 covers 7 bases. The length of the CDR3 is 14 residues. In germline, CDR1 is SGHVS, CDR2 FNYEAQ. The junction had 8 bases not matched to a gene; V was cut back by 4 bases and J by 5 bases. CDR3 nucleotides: TGTGCCAGCAGCTCCAGGGCTCGGGAGGACGAGCAGTACTTC. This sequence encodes CASSSRAREDEQYF.

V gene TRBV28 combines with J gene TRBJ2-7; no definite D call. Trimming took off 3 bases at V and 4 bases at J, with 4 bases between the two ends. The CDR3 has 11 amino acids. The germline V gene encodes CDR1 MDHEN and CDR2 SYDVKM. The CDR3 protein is CASSFQYEQYF. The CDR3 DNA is TGTGCCAGCAGTTTTCAATACGAGCAGTACTTC.

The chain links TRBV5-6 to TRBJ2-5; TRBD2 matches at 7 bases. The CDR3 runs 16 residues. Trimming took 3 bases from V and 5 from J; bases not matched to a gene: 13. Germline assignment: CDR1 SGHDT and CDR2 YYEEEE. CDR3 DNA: TGTGCCAGCAGCTGGGGAGCAGGGAGGGCCGTCGAGACCCAGTACTTC. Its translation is CASSWGAGRAVETQYF.

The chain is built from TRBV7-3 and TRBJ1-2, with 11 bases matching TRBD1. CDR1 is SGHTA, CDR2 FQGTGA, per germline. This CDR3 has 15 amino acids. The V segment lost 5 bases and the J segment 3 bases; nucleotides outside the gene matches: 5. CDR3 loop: CASSPGTGGHYGYTF. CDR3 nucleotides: TGTGCCAGCAGCCCGGGGACAGGGGGGCACTATGGCTACACCTTC.

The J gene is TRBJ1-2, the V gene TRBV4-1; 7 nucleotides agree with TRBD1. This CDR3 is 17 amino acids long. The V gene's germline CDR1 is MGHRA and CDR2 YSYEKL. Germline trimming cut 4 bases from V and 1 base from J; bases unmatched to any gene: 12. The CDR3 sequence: CASSPLTGTSFNYGYTF. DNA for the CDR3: TGCGCCAGCAGCCCCTTGACAGGGACAAGTTTTAACTATGGCTACACCTTC.

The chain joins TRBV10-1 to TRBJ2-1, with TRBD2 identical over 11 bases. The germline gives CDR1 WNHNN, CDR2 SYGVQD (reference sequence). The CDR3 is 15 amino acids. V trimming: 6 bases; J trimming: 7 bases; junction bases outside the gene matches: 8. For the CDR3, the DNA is TGCGCCAGCAGCGATAGCGGGAGGGCCTTTAATGAGCAGTTCTTC. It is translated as CASSDSGRAFNEQFF.

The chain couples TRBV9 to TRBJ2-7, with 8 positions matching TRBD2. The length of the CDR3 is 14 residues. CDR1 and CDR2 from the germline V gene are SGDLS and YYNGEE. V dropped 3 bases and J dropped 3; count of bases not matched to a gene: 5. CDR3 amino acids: CASSAGRADYEQYF. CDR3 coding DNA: TGTGCCAGCAGCGCCGGGAGGGCAGACTACGAGCAGTACTTC.

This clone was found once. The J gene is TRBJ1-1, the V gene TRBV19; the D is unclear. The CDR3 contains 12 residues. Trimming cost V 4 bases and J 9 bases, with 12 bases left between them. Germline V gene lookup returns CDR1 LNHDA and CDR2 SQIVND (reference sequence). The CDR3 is CASSTNGVKAFF. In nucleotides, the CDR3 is TGTGCCAGTAGTACGAACGGAGTTAAAGCTTTCTTT.

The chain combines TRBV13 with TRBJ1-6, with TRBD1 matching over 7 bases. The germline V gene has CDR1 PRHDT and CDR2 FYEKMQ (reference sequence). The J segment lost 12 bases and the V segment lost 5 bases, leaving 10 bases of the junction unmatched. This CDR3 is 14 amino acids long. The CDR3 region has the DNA TGTGCCAGCAGCCCGGGACAGATACTTCAACCCCTCCACTTT. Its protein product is CASSPGQILQPLHF.

The CDR3 bases are TGTGCCAGCAGGGGCATGGGGAAAGCCTCCTACGAGCAGTACTTC. This gives the protein CASRGMGKASYEQYF. The chain carries TRBV5-3 and TRBJ2-7; tentative D call: TRBD1 (6 bases). TRBV5-3 is classed as an ORF, of uncertain function. The CDR3 sequence is 15 residues long. Trimming stripped 8 bases from V and 0 bases from J, with 18 bases between.

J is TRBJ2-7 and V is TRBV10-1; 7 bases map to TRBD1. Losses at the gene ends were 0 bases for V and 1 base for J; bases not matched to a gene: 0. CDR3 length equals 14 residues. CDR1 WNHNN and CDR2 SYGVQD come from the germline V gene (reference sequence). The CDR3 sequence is CASSESGQSYEQYF. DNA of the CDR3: TGCGCCAGCAGTGAGTCGGGACAGTCCTACGAGCAGTACTTC.

The CDR3 loop reads CASSQNTGQGQYF. The DNA of the CDR3 is TGTGCCAGCAGTCAAAATACCGGACAGGGGCAGTACTTC. The chain links TRBV6-5 to TRBJ2-7; 8 positions match TRBD1. Germline V gene sequence: CDR1 MNHEY, CDR2 SVGAGI. The CDR3 is 13 residues long. V was pared by 5 bases and J by 9 bases, with 9 bases of the junction left unmatched.

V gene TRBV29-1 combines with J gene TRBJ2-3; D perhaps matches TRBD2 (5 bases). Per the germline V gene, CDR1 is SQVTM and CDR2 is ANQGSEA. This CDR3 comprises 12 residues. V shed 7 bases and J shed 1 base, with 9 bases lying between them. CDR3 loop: CSADGGTDTQYF. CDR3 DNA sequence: TGCAGCGCGGACGGGGGCACAGATACGCAGTATTTT.